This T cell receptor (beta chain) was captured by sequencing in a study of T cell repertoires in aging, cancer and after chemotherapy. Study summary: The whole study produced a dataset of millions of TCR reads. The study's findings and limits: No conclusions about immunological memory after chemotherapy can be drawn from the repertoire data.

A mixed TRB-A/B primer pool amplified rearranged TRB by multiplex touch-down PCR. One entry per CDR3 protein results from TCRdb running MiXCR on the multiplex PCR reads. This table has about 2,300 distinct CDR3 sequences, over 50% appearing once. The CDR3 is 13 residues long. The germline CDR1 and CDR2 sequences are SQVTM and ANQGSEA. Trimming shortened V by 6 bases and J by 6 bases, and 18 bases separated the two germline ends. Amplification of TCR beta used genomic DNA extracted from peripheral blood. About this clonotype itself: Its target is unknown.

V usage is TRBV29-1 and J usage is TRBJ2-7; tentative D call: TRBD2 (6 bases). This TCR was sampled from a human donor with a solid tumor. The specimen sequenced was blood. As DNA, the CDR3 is TGCAGCGTGACCCTTTTGACGGAGGGCGAGCAGTACTTC. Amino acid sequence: CSVTLLTEGEQYF.